Listed below are T cell receptor beta chains from one sample, sequenced in a study of spatial heterogeneity in lung cancer. TCRdb called the 5' RACE reads again in MiXCR, with one record for every CDR3 protein. The repertoire holds roughly 40,000 distinct CDR3 sequences, with approximately 6.8% as singletons. This sample comprised PBMCs, obtained at surgery. The origin of the receptors is a female donor with early-stage non-small cell lung cancer. Each CDR3 is given with its conserved first and last residue. Each record gives: V gene, D gene, J gene, clone size, CDR3 protein, CDR3 DNA. D genes are given only for firm matches. Part of the rows lack a size; the others show once, few, many or a class for expanded clones.

v_gene: TRBV9; d_gene: .; j_gene: TRBJ2-3; abundance: many; CDR3aa: CASSVVSTDTQYF; CDR3nt: TGTGCCAGCAGCGTAGTGAGCACAGATACGCAGTATTTT
v_gene: TRBV6-6; d_gene: TRBD1; j_gene: TRBJ2-1; abundance: few; CDR3aa: CASSHSDRGFRNEQFF; CDR3nt: TGTGCCAGCAGTCACTCGGACAGGGGGTTCCGAAATGAGCAGTTCTTC
v_gene: TRBV7-9; d_gene: TRBD1; j_gene: TRBJ1-5; abundance: many; CDR3aa: CASSRGTGINQPQHF; CDR3nt: TGTGCCAGCAGCCGCGGGACAGGAATAAATCAGCCCCAGCATTTT
v_gene: TRBV10-3; d_gene: .; j_gene: TRBJ2-3; abundance: many; CDR3aa: CAISEAGNPDTQYF; CDR3nt: TGTGCCATCAGTGAAGCCGGAAATCCCGATACGCAGTATTTT
v_gene: TRBV7-9; d_gene: .; j_gene: TRBJ2-4; abundance: .; CDR3aa: CASSKGAKNIQYF; CDR3nt: TGTGCCAGCAGCAAGGGGGCCAAAAACATTCAGTACTTC
v_gene: TRBV18; d_gene: TRBD1; j_gene: TRBJ1-5; abundance: many; CDR3aa: CASSSSGQGQPQHF; CDR3nt: TGTGCCAGCTCCTCGTCGGGACAGGGGCAGCCCCAGCATTTT
v_gene: TRBV29-1; d_gene: TRBD1; j_gene: TRBJ2-3; abundance: many; CDR3aa: CSVTGGASDTQYF; CDR3nt: TGCAGCGTCACAGGGGGCGCGTCAGATACGCAGTATTTT
v_gene: TRBV7-6; d_gene: TRBD1; j_gene: TRBJ1-1; abundance: many; CDR3aa: CASSFPDRGTEAFF; CDR3nt: TGTGCCAGCAGCTTCCCTGACAGGGGCACTGAAGCTTTCTTT
v_gene: TRBV5-1; d_gene: TRBD1; j_gene: TRBJ2-7; abundance: many; CDR3aa: CASSLDPTGGGSYEQYF; CDR3nt: TGCGCCAGCAGCTTAGATCCGACAGGGGGGGGATCCTACGAGCAGTACTTC
v_gene: TRBV20-1; d_gene: .; j_gene: TRBJ1-5; abundance: .; CDR3aa: CSARDTNQPQHF; CDR3nt: TGCAGTGCTAGGGACACCAATCAGCCCCAGCATTTT
v_gene: TRBV20-1; d_gene: TRBD1; j_gene: TRBJ2-4; abundance: many; CDR3aa: CSASPRGQGDAKNIQYF; CDR3nt: TGCAGTGCTAGCCCCAGGGGACAGGGGGACGCCAAAAACATTCAGTACTTC
v_gene: TRBV29-1; d_gene: .; j_gene: TRBJ1-2; abundance: few; CDR3aa: CSVEGASNNYGYTF; CDR3nt: TGCAGCGTTGAAGGCGCCTCGAACAACTATGGCTACACCTTC
v_gene: TRBV5-4; d_gene: .; j_gene: TRBJ1-2; abundance: many; CDR3aa: CASSFTQGEGYTF; CDR3nt: TGTGCCAGCAGCTTCACACAGGGTGAAGGCTACACCTTC
v_gene: TRBV5-1; d_gene: .; j_gene: TRBJ2-2; abundance: .; CDR3aa: CASSPLQSTGELFF; CDR3nt: TGCGCCAGCAGCCCGTTACAGTCCACCGGGGAGCTGTTTTTT
v_gene: TRBV5-5; d_gene: .; j_gene: TRBJ1-6; abundance: many; CDR3aa: CASGVLIGSYNSPLHF; CDR3nt: TGTGCCAGCGGAGTTTTGATCGGCTCCTATAATTCACCCCTCCACTTT
v_gene: TRBV5-1; d_gene: TRBD2; j_gene: TRBJ2-7; abundance: .; CDR3aa: CASSFLAGGREQYF; CDR3nt: TGCGCCAGCAGCTTTCTAGCGGGGGGGCGCGAGCAGTACTTC
v_gene: TRBV20-1; d_gene: .; j_gene: TRBJ2-2; abundance: many; CDR3aa: CSARAFDRGTGELFF; CDR3nt: TGCAGTGCTAGAGCGTTCGATCGAGGGACCGGGGAGCTGTTTTTT
v_gene: TRBV5-5; d_gene: .; j_gene: TRBJ2-7; abundance: many; CDR3aa: CASSLQGTKSYEQYF; CDR3nt: TGTGCCAGCAGCTTGCAGGGGACAAAGTCCTACGAGCAGTACTTC
v_gene: TRBV12-3/TRBV12-4; d_gene: .; j_gene: TRBJ2-2; abundance: .; CDR3aa: CASSLGSGELFF; CDR3nt: TGTGCCAGCAGTTTAGGGAGCGGGGAGCTGTTTTTT
v_gene: TRBV7-9; d_gene: .; j_gene: TRBJ2-3; abundance: .; CDR3aa: CVSTYMIADTQYF; CDR3nt: TGTGTCAGCACCTACATGATCGCAGATACGCAGTATTTT
v_gene: TRBV25-1; d_gene: .; j_gene: TRBJ1-1; abundance: many; CDR3aa: CASFRQGSGSTEAFF; CDR3nt: TGTGCCAGCTTTAGGCAGGGGAGTGGATCGACTGAAGCTTTCTTT
v_gene: TRBV3-1; d_gene: .; j_gene: TRBJ1-6; abundance: few; CDR3aa: CASSSRSWTGYSPLHF; CDR3nt: TGTGCCAGCAGCTCACGGTCTTGGACGGGATATTCGCCCCTCCACTTT
v_gene: TRBV27; d_gene: TRBD1; j_gene: TRBJ1-2; abundance: few; CDR3aa: CASSLGQGGTNYGYTF; CDR3nt: TGTGCCAGCAGTTTAGGACAGGGGGGGACTAACTATGGCTACACCTTC
v_gene: TRBV3-1; d_gene: .; j_gene: TRBJ1-1; abundance: .; CDR3aa: CASNQFLRTEAFF; CDR3nt: TGTGCCAGCAACCAATTCCTTAGGACTGAAGCTTTCTTT
v_gene: TRBV6-1; d_gene: .; j_gene: TRBJ2-7; abundance: .; CDR3aa: CASSEQGSGYEQYF; CDR3nt: TGTGCCAGCAGTGAACAGGGGTCCGGATACGAGCAGTACTTC
v_gene: TRBV20-1; d_gene: .; j_gene: TRBJ1-5; abundance: many; CDR3aa: CSARGGAYNQPQHF; CDR3nt: TGCAGTGCTAGAGGCGGGGCTTACAATCAGCCCCAGCATTTT
v_gene: TRBV19; d_gene: TRBD2; j_gene: TRBJ2-5; abundance: .; CDR3aa: CASSIWRGEETQYF; CDR3nt: TGTGCCAGTAGTATTTGGCGGGGGGAAGAGACCCAGTACTTC
v_gene: TRBV5-5; d_gene: TRBD1; j_gene: TRBJ1-2; abundance: many; CDR3aa: CASSPGQSLGDGYTF; CDR3nt: TGTGCCAGCAGCCCGGGACAGAGCCTGGGGGATGGCTACACCTTC
v_gene: TRBV5-4; d_gene: TRBD1; j_gene: TRBJ1-1; abundance: .; CDR3aa: CASSFQGVNTEAFF; CDR3nt: TGTGCCAGCAGCTTCCAGGGGGTGAACACTGAAGCTTTCTTT
v_gene: TRBV3-1; d_gene: TRBD1; j_gene: TRBJ1-2; abundance: .; CDR3aa: CASSQGFQGAKGYTF; CDR3nt: TGTGCCAGCAGCCAAGGGTTCCAGGGGGCAAAGGGCTACACCTTC
v_gene: TRBV20-1; d_gene: .; j_gene: TRBJ2-7; abundance: many; CDR3aa: CSAKGRDPVGEQYF; CDR3nt: TGCAGTGCTAAAGGCCGGGACCCGGTGGGCGAGCAGTACTTC
v_gene: TRBV24-1; d_gene: .; j_gene: TRBJ2-7; abundance: many; CDR3aa: CATSDPISYEQYF; CDR3nt: TGTGCCACCAGTGATCCCATCTCCTACGAGCAGTACTTC
v_gene: TRBV3-1; d_gene: .; j_gene: TRBJ2-2; abundance: many; CDR3aa: CASSQVGGLGNTGELFF; CDR3nt: TGTGCCAGCAGCCAAGTTGGAGGACTGGGGAACACCGGGGAGCTGTTTTTT
v_gene: TRBV3-1; d_gene: .; j_gene: TRBJ2-2; abundance: few; CDR3aa: CASSQAEGELFF; CDR3nt: TGTGCCAGCAGCCAAGCTGAGGGGGAGCTGTTTTTT
v_gene: TRBV27; d_gene: .; j_gene: TRBJ1-1; abundance: .; CDR3aa: CASSFVANTEAFF; CDR3nt: TGTGCCAGCAGTTTTGTAGCGAACACTGAAGCTTTCTTT
v_gene: TRBV2; d_gene: TRBD1; j_gene: TRBJ1-1; abundance: many; CDR3aa: CASSPQGADTEAFF; CDR3nt: TGTGCCAGCAGTCCGCAGGGGGCGGACACTGAAGCTTTCTTT
v_gene: TRBV18; d_gene: TRBD1; j_gene: TRBJ2-5; abundance: many; CDR3aa: CASSPPGQKQETQYF; CDR3nt: TGTGCCAGCTCACCACCGGGACAGAAACAAGAGACCCAGTACTTC
v_gene: TRBV7-9; d_gene: .; j_gene: TRBJ1-5; abundance: few; CDR3aa: CASSSDQGGNQPQHF; CDR3nt: TGTGCCAGCAGCTCCGATCAGGGTGGCAATCAGCCCCAGCATTTT
v_gene: TRBV24-1; d_gene: .; j_gene: TRBJ2-2; abundance: many; CDR3aa: CATSRGIGELFF; CDR3nt: TGTGCCACCAGTCGGGGGATCGGGGAGCTGTTTTTT
v_gene: TRBV5-4; d_gene: TRBD2; j_gene: TRBJ2-5; abundance: many; CDR3aa: CASIRTSGVPRVAQYF; CDR3nt: TGTGCCAGTATCAGGACTAGCGGGGTCCCCAGGGTGGCCCAGTACTTC
v_gene: TRBV5-1; d_gene: TRBD2; j_gene: TRBJ2-5; abundance: many; CDR3aa: CASSSTSGQETQYF; CDR3nt: TGCGCCAGCAGCTCCACTAGCGGGCAAGAGACCCAGTACTTC
v_gene: TRBV7-2; d_gene: TRBD2; j_gene: TRBJ2-2; abundance: many; CDR3aa: CASSPALAGAVELFF; CDR3nt: TGTGCCAGCAGCCCCGCACTAGCGGGGGCGGTGGAGCTGTTTTTT
v_gene: TRBV4-1; d_gene: TRBD1; j_gene: TRBJ1-2; abundance: many; CDR3aa: CASSPRDRAWGYTF; CDR3nt: TGCGCCAGCAGCCCCCGGGACAGGGCTTGGGGCTACACCTTC
v_gene: TRBV11-2; d_gene: .; j_gene: TRBJ2-5; abundance: few; CDR3aa: CASSPPGQQVRQETQYF; CDR3nt: TGTGCCAGCAGCCCGCCGGGCCAGCAAGTGAGGCAAGAGACCCAGTACTTC
v_gene: TRBV9; d_gene: TRBD2; j_gene: TRBJ2-3; abundance: few; CDR3aa: CASSVSSGGTDTQYF; CDR3nt: TGTGCCAGCAGCGTATCCAGCGGGGGCACAGATACGCAGTATTTT
v_gene: TRBV12-3/TRBV12-4; d_gene: .; j_gene: TRBJ1-4; abundance: many; CDR3aa: CASSLIGTRLFF; CDR3nt: TGTGCCAGCAGTTTAATAGGGACTAGACTGTTTTTT
v_gene: TRBV7-9; d_gene: TRBD1; j_gene: TRBJ1-4; abundance: .; CDR3aa: CASKGDRANEKLFF; CDR3nt: TGTGCCAGCAAGGGGGACAGGGCGAACGAAAAACTGTTTTTT
v_gene: TRBV10-3; d_gene: TRBD1; j_gene: TRBJ2-3; abundance: many; CDR3aa: CAISGQGTDTQYF; CDR3nt: TGTGCCATCAGCGGACAGGGAACAGATACGCAGTATTTT
v_gene: TRBV5-1; d_gene: .; j_gene: TRBJ2-3; abundance: .; CDR3aa: CASSFTDTQYF; CDR3nt: TGCGCCAGCAGCTTCACAGATACGCAGTATTTT
v_gene: TRBV4-1; d_gene: .; j_gene: TRBJ1-3; abundance: many; CDR3aa: CASSQEIGGGDSGNTIYF; CDR3nt: TGCGCCAGCAGCCAAGAGATAGGCGGCGGCGACTCTGGAAACACCATATATTTT
v_gene: TRBV20-1; d_gene: .; j_gene: TRBJ1-5; abundance: many; CDR3aa: CSATERQPNQPQHF; CDR3nt: TGCAGTGCTACGGAAAGACAGCCAAATCAGCCCCAGCATTTT